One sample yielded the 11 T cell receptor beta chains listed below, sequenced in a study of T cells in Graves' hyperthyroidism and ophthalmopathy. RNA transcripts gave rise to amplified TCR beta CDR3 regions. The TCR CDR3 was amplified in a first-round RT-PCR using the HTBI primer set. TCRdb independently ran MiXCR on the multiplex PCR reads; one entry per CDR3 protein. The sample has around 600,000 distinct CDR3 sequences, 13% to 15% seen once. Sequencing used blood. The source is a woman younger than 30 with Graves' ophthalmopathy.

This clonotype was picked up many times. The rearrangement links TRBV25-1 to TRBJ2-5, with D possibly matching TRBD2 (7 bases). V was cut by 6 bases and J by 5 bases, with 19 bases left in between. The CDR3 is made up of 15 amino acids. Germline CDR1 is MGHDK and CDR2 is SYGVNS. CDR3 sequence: CASSDPWGGAETQYF. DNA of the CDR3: TGTGCCAGCAGCGACCCCTGGGGGGGGGCCGAGACCCAGTACTTC. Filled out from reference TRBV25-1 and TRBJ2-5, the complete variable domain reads EADIYQTPRYLVIGTGKKITLECSQTMGHDKMYWYQQDPGMELHLIHYSYGVNSTEKGDLSSESTVSRIRTEHFPLTLESARPSHTSQYLCASSDPWGGAETQYFGPGTRLLVL.

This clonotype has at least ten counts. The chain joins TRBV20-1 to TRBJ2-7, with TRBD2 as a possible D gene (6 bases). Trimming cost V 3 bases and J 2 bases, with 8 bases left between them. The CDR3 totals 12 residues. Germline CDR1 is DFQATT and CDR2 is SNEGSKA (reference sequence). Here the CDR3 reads CSASGGTYEQYF. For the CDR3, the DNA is TGCAGTGCTAGCGGGGGAACCTACGAGCAGTACTTC.

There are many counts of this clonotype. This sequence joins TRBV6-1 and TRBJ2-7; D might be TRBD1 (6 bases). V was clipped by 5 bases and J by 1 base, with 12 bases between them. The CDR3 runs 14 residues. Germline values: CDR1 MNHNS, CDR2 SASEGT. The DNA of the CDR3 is TGTGCCAGCAGTAAATGGGACAAATCCTACGAGCAGTACTTC. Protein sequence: CASSKWDKSYEQYF.

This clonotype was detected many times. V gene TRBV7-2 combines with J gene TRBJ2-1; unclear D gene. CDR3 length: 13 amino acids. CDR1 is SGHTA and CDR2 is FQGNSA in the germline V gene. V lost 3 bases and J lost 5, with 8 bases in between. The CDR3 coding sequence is TGTGCCAGCAGCTTTTCCCGACACAATGAGCAGTTCTTC. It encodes CASSFSRHNEQFF. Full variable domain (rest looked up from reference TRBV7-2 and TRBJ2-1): GAGVSQSPSNKVTEKGKDVELRCDPISGHTALYWYRQSLGQGLEFLIYFQGNSAPDKSGLPSDRFSAERTGGSVSTLTIQRTQQEDSAVYLCASSFSRHNEQFFGPGTRLTVL.

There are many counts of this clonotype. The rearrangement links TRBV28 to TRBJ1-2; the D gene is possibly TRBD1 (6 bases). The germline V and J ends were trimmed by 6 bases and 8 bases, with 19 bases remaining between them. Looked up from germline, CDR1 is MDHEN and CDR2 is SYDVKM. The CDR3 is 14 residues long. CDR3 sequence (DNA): TGTGCCAGCAGCCCGGACTCAGGGGTGGGGGGCTACACCTTC. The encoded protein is CASSPDSGVGGYTF.

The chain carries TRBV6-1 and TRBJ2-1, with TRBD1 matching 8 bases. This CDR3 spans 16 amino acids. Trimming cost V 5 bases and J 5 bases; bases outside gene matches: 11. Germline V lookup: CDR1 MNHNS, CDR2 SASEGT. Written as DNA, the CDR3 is TGTGCCAGCAGTCCAGAAGGACAGGGCATCAACAATGAGCAGTTCTTC. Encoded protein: CASSPEGQGINNEQFF.

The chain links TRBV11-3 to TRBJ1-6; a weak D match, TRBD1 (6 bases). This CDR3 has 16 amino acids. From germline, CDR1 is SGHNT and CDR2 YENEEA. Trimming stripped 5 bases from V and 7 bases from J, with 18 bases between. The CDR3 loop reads CASSQVGGTGNSPLHF. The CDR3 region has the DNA TGTGCCAGCAGCCAAGTGGGGGGCACGGGGAATTCACCCCTCCACTTT.

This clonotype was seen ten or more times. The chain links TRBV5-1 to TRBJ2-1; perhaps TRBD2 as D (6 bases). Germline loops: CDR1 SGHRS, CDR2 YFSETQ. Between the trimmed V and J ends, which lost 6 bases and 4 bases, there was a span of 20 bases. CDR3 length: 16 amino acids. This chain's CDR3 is CASKEIAERGYNEQFF. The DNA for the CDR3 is TGCGCCAGCAAAGAGATAGCGGAGAGAGGGTACAATGAGCAGTTCTTC.

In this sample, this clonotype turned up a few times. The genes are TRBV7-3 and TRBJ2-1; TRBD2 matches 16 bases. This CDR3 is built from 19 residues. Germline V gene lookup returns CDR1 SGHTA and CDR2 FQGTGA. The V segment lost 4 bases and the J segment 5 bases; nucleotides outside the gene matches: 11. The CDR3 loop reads CASSSGTSGRALGDNEQFF. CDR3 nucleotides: TGTGCCAGCAGCTCCGGGACTAGCGGGAGGGCCCTCGGGGACAATGAGCAGTTCTTC.

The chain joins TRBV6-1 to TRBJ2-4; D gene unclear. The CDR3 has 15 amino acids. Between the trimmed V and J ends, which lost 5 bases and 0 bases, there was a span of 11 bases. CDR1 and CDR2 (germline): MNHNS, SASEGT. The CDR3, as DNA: TGTGCCAGCAGTCCTGGACGTCTAGCCAAAAACATTCAGTACTTC. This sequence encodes CASSPGRLAKNIQYF.

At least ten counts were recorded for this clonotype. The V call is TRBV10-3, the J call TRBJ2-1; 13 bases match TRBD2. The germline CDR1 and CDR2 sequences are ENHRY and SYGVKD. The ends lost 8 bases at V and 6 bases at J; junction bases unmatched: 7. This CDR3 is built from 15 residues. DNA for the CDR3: TGTGCCATCGGGCAGACTAGCGGGAGGATCAATGAGCAGTTCTTC. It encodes CAIGQTSGRINEQFF.